This T cell receptor beta chain originates from a study of blood T cell repertoires in COVID-19. Study summary: Sample material is recorded as cDNA or gDNA derived from T cells, B-cell-depleted T cells, or PBMCs.

In the original analysis: How many nucleated cells were present was estimated from reference gene primer amplification. TCRdb keeps only in-frame clones here, not all; method: immunoSEQ multiplex PCR. The DNA was the basis for D and trimming; V, J and clone size are from that table. The sample records 190,000 or so clones, about 86% being singletons. The source of this sequence is a woman between 18 and 30 years old who had recovered from COVID-19. Sequenced sample: peripheral blood.

CDR3 DNA sequence: TGCGCCAGCAGCAAAGGGACAGGGGATAATGAAAAACTGTTTTTT. It encodes CASSKGTGDNEKLFF. The chain combines TRBV5-1 with TRBJ1-4, with 10 bases identical to TRBD1. Germline lookup yields CDR1 SGHRS and CDR2 YFSETQ. The CDR3 contains 15 residues. V lost 4 bases to trimming and J lost 4 bases; unmatched junction nucleotides: 4.